This TCR beta chain is drawn from a study of neurological immune-mediated disorders. Findings and caveats of the study: Expansion of TCR clones was greatest in HTLV-1-associated myelopathy and smallest in multiple sclerosis, where it fell below that of healthy controls.

This clonotype was seen many times. Its cognate antigen is unknown. V lost 0 bases and J lost 3; bases outside the gene matches: 4. The germline V gene has CDR1 DFQATT and CDR2 SNEGSKA (reference sequence). The length of the CDR3 is 16 residues. TCRdb passed the 5' RACE reads through MiXCR, listing each CDR3 protein once. The sample shows 50,000 to 85,000 distinct CDR3 sequences, roughly 5% of them seen only once. Unsorted libraries were generated from 2 million PBMCs. These cells had been stored in RNAlater at -80 C. Sequenced: PBMCs. The TCR was taken from a woman aged 25 to 39 with multiple sclerosis. The V call is TRBV20-1, the J call TRBJ2-1; 11 positions match TRBD2. The CDR3 is CSARDTLAGDYNEQFF. In nucleotides, the CDR3 is TGCAGTGCTAGAGATACACTAGCGGGGGACTACAATGAGCAGTTCTTC.